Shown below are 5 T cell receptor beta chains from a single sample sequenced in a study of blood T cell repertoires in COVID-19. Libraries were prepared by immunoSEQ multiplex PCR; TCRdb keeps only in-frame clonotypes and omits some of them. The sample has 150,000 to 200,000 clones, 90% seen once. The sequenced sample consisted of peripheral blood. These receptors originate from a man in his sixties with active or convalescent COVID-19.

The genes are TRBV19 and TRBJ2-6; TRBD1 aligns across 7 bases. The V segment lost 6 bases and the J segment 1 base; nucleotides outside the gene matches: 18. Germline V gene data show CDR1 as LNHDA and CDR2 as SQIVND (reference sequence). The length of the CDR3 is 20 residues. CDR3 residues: CASRTAPDRSGRSGANVLTF. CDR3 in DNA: TGTGCCAGTAGAACGGCTCCGGACAGGTCCGGAAGGTCTGGGGCCAACGTCCTGACTTTC.

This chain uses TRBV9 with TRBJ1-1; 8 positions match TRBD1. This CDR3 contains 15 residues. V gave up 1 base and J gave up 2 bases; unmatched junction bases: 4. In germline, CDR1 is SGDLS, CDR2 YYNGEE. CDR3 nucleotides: TGTGCCAGCAGCGTATTCGGACAGGGAAACACTGAAGCTTTCTTT. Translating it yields CASSVFGQGNTEAFF.

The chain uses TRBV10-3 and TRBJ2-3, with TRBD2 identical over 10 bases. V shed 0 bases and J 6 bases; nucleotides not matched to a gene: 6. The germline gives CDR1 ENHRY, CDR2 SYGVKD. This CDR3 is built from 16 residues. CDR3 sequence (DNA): TGTGCCATCAGTGAGTCGCTAGCGGGAGCCTCGGATACGCAGTATTTT. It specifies CAISESLAGASDTQYF.

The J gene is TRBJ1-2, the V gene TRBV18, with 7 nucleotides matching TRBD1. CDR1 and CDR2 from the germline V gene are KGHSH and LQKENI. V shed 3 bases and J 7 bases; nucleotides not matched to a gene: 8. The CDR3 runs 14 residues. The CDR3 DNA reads TGTGCCAGCTCACCTCCTGACAGGGTGTCTGGCTACACCTTC. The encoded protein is CASSPPDRVSGYTF.

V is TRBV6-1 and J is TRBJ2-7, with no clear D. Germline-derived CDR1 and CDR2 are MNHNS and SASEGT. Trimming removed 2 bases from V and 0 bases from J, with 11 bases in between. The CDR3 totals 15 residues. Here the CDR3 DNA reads TGTGCCAGCAGTGAAATTGAGGTCCCCTCCTACGAGCAGTACTTC. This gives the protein CASSEIEVPSYEQYF.